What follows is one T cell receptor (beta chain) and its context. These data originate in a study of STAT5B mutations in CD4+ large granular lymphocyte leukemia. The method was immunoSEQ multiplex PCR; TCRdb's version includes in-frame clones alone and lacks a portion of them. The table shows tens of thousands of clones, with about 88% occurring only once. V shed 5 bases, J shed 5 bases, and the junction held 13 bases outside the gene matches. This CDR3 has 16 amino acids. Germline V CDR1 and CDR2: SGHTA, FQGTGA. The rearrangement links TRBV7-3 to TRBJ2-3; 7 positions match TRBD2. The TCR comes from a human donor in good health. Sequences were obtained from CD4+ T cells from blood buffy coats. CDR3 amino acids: CASSLWGEGNKDTQYF. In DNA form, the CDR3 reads TGTGCCAGCAGCCTCTGGGGGGAGGGTAACAAAGATACGCAGTATTTT.